This entry describes one TCR beta chain. What it binds is unknown. V gave up 4 bases and J gave up 1 base, with 10 bases separating them. The CDR3 is 13 amino acids. From germline, CDR1 is SQVTM and CDR2 ANQGSEA. This record comes from a study of cytomegalovirus exposure and HLA in healthy donors. Vbeta (60) and Jbeta (13) primers were used in the PCR. Assay: immunoSEQ multiplex PCR; the TCRdb copy retains only in-frame clones and omits some. Among 140,000 to 150,000 clones listed, roughly 80% were seen once. Study results and limitations: Data from an earlier analysis indicated that most TCR beta V segments were productive either about 87% or about 30% of the time. Some highly shared sequence variants likely arose as a pipeline artifact. Reportedly, cytomegalovirus status was diagnosed with high sensitivity and specificity.

The gene calls are TRBV29-1 and TRBJ1-1; unclear D gene. The receptor comes from a woman in her thirties or forties in good health and CMV-seropositive. What was sequenced was PBMCs. The CDR3 nucleotides are TGCAGCGTTGTTGGATCGGGGAACACTGAAGCTTTCTTT. It translates to CSVVGSGNTEAFF.